This T cell receptor beta chain was captured by sequencing in a study of T cell repertoires in cytomegalovirus infection. TCRdb used MiXCR to reprocess the reads, holding one entry per CDR3 protein. The profile covers about 440,000 distinct CDR3 sequences, with approximately 31% appearing a single time and roughly an eighth taken by the ten largest. This clonotype was detected only a few times. From germline, CDR1 is MNHEY and CDR2 SVGEGT. V was trimmed by 6 bases and J by 3 bases, leaving 12 bases between them. The CDR3 is 14 amino acids. The TCR sequence derives from a human donor in good health (CMV status not recorded). Some clones in this sample may be carry-over from other donors' samples. V gene TRBV6-2 or TRBV6-3 combines with J gene TRBJ1-5, with D uncertain. Sequenced material: PBMCs. This chain's CDR3 is CASSDRQSNQPQHF. For the CDR3, the DNA is TGTGCCAGCAGCGACCGGCAGTCCAATCAGCCCCAGCATTTT.